Following are 5 T cell receptor beta chains from one sample sequenced in a study of breast tumors, draining lymph nodes, adjacent tissues (dated by TCRdb to between 2015 and 2016). Preparation of the library involved multiplex PCR. Sequencing instrument: Illumina HiSeq 2000. TCRdb reworked the public reads: Q25 trimming with fastp, MiXCR clone assembly, productive beta chains retained. Rows with a matching CDR3 protein are joined into one entry that keeps the most common DNA and genes. The sample contains 290,000 or so distinct CDR3 sequences, more than 30% of them found a single time. In total, the top ten clones hold 1.1% of the sample. Lymph node samples came from the axillary draining lymph nodes of breast cancer patients. The sample consisted of axillary lymph node tissue. The receptors were sampled from a female donor with breast cancer. Some clones in this sample may be carry-over from other donors' samples.

This clonotype has a count of ten or more. The chain is built from TRBV20-1 and TRBJ2-3; D unclear. This CDR3 has 14 amino acids. Germline CDR1 DFQATT, CDR2 SNEGSKA (reference sequence). Trimming removed 6 bases from V and 4 bases from J, with 17 bases in between. CDR3 sequence (DNA): TGCAGTGCACGGTCCCAGGTTAGGGCAGATACGCAGTATTTT. It is translated as CSARSQVRADTQYF.

This clonotype was recorded many times. V is TRBV6-1 and J is TRBJ1-6; D may be TRBD1 (6 bases). Germline CDR1 reads MNHNS; CDR2 reads SASEGT. The CDR3 sequence is 12 residues long. V was pared by 8 bases and J by 7 bases, with 9 bases between. The CDR3 nucleotides read TGTGCCAGCCGAACAGGGAATTCACCCCTCCACTTT. Its protein product is CASRTGNSPLHF.

This clonotype was recorded many times. The CDR3 nucleotides are TGTGCCAGCAGCTCTCGACTAGAGGGGCCTTACAATGAGCAGTTCTTC. This encodes CASSSRLEGPYNEQFF. This chain uses TRBV5-6 with TRBJ2-1; maybe TRBD2 (6 bases). Looked up from germline, CDR1 is SGHDT and CDR2 is YYEEEE. The CDR3 runs 16 residues. Trimming took off 3 bases at V and 4 bases at J, with 17 bases between the two ends.

The chain links TRBV6-2 or TRBV6-3 to TRBJ2-5; tentatively, D is TRBD2 (6 bases). The germline V gene encodes CDR1 MNHEY and CDR2 SVGEGT. This CDR3 region has 14 residues. Trimming took off 6 bases at V and 4 bases at J, with 15 bases between the two ends. CDR3 protein: CASRPLGGVETQYF. The DNA for the CDR3 is TGTGCCAGCAGGCCACTAGGCGGGGTAGAGACCCAGTACTTC.

This clonotype has a count of ten or more. The chain has TRBV12-3 or TRBV12-4 and TRBJ2-7, with D tentatively TRBD1 (6 bases). This CDR3 has 12 residues. Trimming left V 5 bases short and J 6 bases short, with 11 bases between. CDR3 coding DNA: TGTGCCAGCAGTCTGACAGGAATCGAGCAGTACTTC. Translation gives CASSLTGIEQYF.